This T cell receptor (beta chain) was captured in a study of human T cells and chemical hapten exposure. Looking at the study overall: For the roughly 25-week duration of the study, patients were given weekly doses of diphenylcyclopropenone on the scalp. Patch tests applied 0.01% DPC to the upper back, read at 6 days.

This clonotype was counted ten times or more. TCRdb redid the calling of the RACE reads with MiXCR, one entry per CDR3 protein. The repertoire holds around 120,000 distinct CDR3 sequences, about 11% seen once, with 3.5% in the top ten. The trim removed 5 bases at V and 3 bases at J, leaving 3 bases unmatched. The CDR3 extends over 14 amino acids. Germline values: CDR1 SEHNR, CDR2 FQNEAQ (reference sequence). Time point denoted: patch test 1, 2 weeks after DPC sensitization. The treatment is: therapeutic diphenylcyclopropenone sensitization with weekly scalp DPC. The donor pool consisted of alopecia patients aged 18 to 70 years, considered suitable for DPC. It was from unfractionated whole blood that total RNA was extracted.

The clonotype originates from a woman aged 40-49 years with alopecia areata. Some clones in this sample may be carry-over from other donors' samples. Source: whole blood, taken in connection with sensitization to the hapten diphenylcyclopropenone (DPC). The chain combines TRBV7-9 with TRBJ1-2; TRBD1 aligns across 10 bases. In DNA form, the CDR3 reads TGTGCCAGCAGCCCGGGACAGGGGCACTATGGCTACACCTTC. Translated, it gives CASSPGQGHYGYTF. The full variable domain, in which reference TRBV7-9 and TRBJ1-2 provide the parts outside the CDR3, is DTGVSQNPRHKITKRGQNVTFRCDPISEHNRLYWYRQTLGQGPEFLTYFQNEAQLEKSRLLSDRFSAERPKGSFSTLEIQRTEQGDSAMYLCASSPGQGHYGYTFGSGTRLTVV.